This entry is about one T cell receptor beta chain. Its antigen is unknown. The sample originates from a study of Ad26.COV2.S vaccination and SARS-CoV-2 variants. Turning to the study itself: The authors gave Ad26.COV2.S intramuscularly, either once or twice 56 days apart. Study-level findings and limits: The TCR breadth and depth analyses may have produced an underestimate of total T cell responses. Responses of spike-specific T cells (both CD8+ and CD4+) reportedly showed substantial breadth after vaccination.

Treatment meaning: 19 received Ad26.COV2.S at low or high dose, single or two shots; about five received placebo; per-sample allocation not given. Sampling happened 63 days after the first vaccine or placebo injection. The CDR3 has 13 amino acids. The trim removed 2 bases at V and 7 bases at J, leaving 2 bases unmatched. The repertoire was sequenced with immunoSEQ multiplex PCR; TCRdb's copy has only in-frame clones and lacks some. This table holds about 410,000 clones, about nine tenths found once. Sequences were derived from peripheral blood, sampled in a trial of Ad26.COV2.S vaccine versus placebo. The receptor's source is a person between 18 and 65 years old who received the Ad26.COV2.S COVID-19 vaccine or a placebo. V gene TRBV12-3 or TRBV12-4 combines with J gene TRBJ2-7; TRBD2 matches at 10 bases. The CDR3 is CASSLLAGVEQYF. CDR3 coding DNA: TGTGCCAGCAGTTTACTAGCGGGGGTTGAGCAGTACTTC.